This TCR beta chain stems from a study of T cell clonotyping in hematopoietic cell transplantation. Study outcomes and limitations: Higher Inverse Simpson Index values in graft donor and pretransplant recipient predicted broader posttransplant TCR diversity. Few recipient clonotypes overlapped donors; over 97% were de novo at given depth. CD4 and CD8 repertoire contributions could not be separated without sorting. Pathologically expanded recipient clonotypes increased progressively from day 30 to day 180 as diversity fell.

Comment on this clone: What it recognizes is unknown.

The length of the CDR3 is 16 residues. Germline CDR1 is SGHTS and CDR2 is YDEGEE. Trimming cost V 2 bases and J 5 bases, with 17 bases left between them. Profiling relied on immunoSEQ multiplex PCR, and the TCRdb table lists in-frame clones only, not all of them. The repertoire holds roughly 12,000 clones, with about half as singletons. V usage is TRBV5-8 and J usage is TRBJ1-5; TRBD1 might be the D (5 bases). This receptor was obtained from a man aged 50 or older in good health. Some clones in this sample may be carry-over from other donors' samples. The sequencing sample was made of peripheral blood mononuclear cells. CDR3 protein: CASSFRSGGGDQPQHF. The DNA for the CDR3 is TGTGCCAGCAGCTTTAGATCGGGGGGTGGGGATCAGCCCCAGCATTTT.